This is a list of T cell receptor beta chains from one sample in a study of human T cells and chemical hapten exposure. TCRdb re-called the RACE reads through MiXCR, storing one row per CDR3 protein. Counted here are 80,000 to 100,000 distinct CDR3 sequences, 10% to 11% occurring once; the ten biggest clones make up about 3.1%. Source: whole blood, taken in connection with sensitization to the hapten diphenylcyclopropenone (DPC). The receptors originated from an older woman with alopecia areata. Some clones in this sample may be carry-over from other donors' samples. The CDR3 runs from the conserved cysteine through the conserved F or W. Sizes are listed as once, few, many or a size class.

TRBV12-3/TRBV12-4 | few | CASRLQGNYGYTF
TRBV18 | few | CASSPPASAAGYTF
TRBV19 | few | CASSTRVSTNYGYTF
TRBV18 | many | CASSPGGLGGRQDSGANVLTF
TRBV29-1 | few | CSVVSYNEQFF
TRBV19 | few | CASSIWGNSYNEQFF
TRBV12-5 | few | CASGLATGDVSQETQYF
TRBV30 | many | CAWSGAEETQYF
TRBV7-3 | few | CASSHGTGSADTQYF
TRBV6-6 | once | CAGSISQGAQPQHF
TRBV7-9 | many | CASSLGGSAYGYTF